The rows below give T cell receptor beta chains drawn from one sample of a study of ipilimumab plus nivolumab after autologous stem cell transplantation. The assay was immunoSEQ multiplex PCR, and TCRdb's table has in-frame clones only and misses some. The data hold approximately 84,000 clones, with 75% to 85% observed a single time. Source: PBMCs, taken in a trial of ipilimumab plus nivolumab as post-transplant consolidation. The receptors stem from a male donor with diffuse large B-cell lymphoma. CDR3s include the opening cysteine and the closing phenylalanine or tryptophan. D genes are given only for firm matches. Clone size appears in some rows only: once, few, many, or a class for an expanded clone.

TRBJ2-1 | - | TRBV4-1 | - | TGCGCCAGCAGCCAAGAGGGCCGGGGGGCCCGCGCCAATGAACAGTTCTTC | CASSQEGRGARANEQFF
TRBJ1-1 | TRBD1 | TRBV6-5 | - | TGTGCCAGCAGCCGGCAGACAGGGGGAGAAACTGAAGCTTTCTTT | CASSRQTGGETEAFF
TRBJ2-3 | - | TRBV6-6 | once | TGTGCCAGCAGTATTGGGACGGGCTGGGGGGATACGCAGTATTTT | CASSIGTGWGDTQYF
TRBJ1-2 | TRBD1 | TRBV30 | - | TGTGCCTGGACCCGGGACAGGATCTATGGCTACACCTTC | CAWTRDRIYGYTF
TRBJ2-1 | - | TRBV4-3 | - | TGCGCCAGCAGCCAAGTTCTGCTCTACAATGAGCAGTTCTTC | CASSQVLLYNEQFF
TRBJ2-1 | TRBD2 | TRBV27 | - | TGTGCCAGCAGTTTCCGGGGGGGAAACTACAATGAGCAGTTCTTC | CASSFRGGNYNEQFF
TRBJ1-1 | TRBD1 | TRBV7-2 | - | TGTGCCAGCAGCTCCCCCGGGACAGGAAACACTGAAGCTTTCTTT | CASSSPGTGNTEAFF
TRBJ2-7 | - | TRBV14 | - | TGTGCCAGCAGCCAAGGGAGAAGCAGCGCCGAGCAGTACTTC | CASSQGRSSAEQYF
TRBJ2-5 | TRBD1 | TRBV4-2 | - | TGTGCCAGCAGCCTTCTCGGACAGGGCCCCACGGAGACCCAGTACTTC | CASSLLGQGPTETQYF
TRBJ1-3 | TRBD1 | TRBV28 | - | TGTGCCAGCAGTTCGACAGGGGCTCTCTTTGGAAACACCATATATTTT | CASSSTGALFGNTIYF
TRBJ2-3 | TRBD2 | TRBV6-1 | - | TGTGCCAGCATTCTAGCGGGGGCCTCCACAGATACGCAGTATTTT | CASILAGASTDTQYF
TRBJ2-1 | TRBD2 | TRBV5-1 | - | TGCGCCAGCAGCTTGGTGGGGACTAGAGGTGATGAGCAGTTCTTC | CASSLVGTRGDEQFF
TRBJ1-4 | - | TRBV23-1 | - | TGCGCCACAACCCTAGGGGGACGAGAAAAACTGTTTTTT | CATTLGGREKLFF
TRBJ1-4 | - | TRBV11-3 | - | TGTGCCAGCAGCTTAAAAGGCAGGGAGGAAAAACTGTTTTTT | CASSLKGREEKLFF
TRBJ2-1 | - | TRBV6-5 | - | TGTGCCACCGGGACGCCCTACAATGAGCAGTTCTTC | CATGTPYNEQFF
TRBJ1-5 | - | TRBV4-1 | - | TGCGCCAGCAGCCCTAGGACAGACACCAGCAATCAGCCCCAGCATTTT | CASSPRTDTSNQPQHF
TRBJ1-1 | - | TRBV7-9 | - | TGTGCCAGCAGCTTTCTGGGGACTGAAGCTTTCTTT | CASSFLGTEAFF
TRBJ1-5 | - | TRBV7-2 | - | TGTGCCAGCAGCCAAGGTCAGGACTATAGCAATCAGCCCCAGCATTTT | CASSQGQDYSNQPQHF
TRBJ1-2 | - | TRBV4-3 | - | TGCGCCAGCAGCCAGTCCTACACTAACTATGGCTACACCTTC | CASSQSYTNYGYTF
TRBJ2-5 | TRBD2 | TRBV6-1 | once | TGTGCCAGCAGTGACCCCGGGACTAGCGGGGGGGCGATGCGGGAGACCCAGTACTTC | CASSDPGTSGGAMRETQYF
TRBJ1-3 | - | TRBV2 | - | TGTGCCAGCAGTGATACCCAATACTCTGGAAACACCATATATTTT | CASSDTQYSGNTIYF
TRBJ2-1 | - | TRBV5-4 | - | TGTGCCAGCAGCTCCCAATCCGCGCGGGATGAGCAGTTCTTC | CASSSQSARDEQFF
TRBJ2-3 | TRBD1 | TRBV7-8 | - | TGTGCCAGCAGCTCGACCAGGACAGGAGTCACAGATACGCAGTATTTT | CASSSTRTGVTDTQYF
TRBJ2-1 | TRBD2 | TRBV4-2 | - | TGTGCCAGCAGGGGAGGAGCGGGGGAGTACAATGAGCAGTTCTTC | CASRGGAGEYNEQFF
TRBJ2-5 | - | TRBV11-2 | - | TGTGCCAGCAGCTTGGCAGGACGGCGCCAAGAGACCCAGTACTTC | CASSLAGRRQETQYF
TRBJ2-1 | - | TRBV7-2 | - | TGTGCCAGCAGCCAGAGCGGGTATTCGTACAATGAGCAGTTCTTC | CASSQSGYSYNEQFF
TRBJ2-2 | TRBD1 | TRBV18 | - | TGTGCCAGCTCACAACAGGGGGCCTCTTACACCGGGGAGCTGTTTTTT | CASSQQGASYTGELFF
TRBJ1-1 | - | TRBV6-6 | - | TGTGCCAGCAGTTATGGGGGGCCCACTACTGGGGCTTTCTTT | CASSYGGPTTGAFF
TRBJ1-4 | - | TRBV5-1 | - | TGCGCCAGCAGCCGCCACGTCCAGGGGAATGAAAAACTGTTTTTT | CASSRHVQGNEKLFF
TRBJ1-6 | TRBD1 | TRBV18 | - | TGTGCCAGCTCACCTGACAGGGCTAATTCACCCCTCCACTTT | CASSPDRANSPLHF
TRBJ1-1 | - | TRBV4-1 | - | TGCGCCAGCAGCCAGAACACTGAAGCTTTCTTT | CASSQNTEAFF
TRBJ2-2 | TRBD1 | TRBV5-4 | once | TGTGCCAGCAGCGGACGGGACAGCCGTGTCACCGGGGAGCTGTTTTTT | CASSGRDSRVTGELFF
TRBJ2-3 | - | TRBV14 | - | TGTGCCAGCAGCCAAGCCCTGGTGCAGTATTTT | CASSQALVQYF
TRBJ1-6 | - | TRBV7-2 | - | TGTGCCAGCAGCATCGGACAGAATAATTCACCCCTCCACTTT | CASSIGQNNSPLHF
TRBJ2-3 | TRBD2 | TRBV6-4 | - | TGTGCCAGCAGTGTCTTCGGACTAGCGGGGCCCTCAGATACGCAGTATTTT | CASSVFGLAGPSDTQYF
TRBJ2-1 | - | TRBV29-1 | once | TGCAGCTCCTCGGACACCTGGGAAGATGAGCAGTTCTTC | CSSSDTWEDEQFF
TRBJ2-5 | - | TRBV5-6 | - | TGTGCCAGCAGCTCAAAAGAGACCCAGTACTTC | CASSSKETQYF
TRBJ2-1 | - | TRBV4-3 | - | TGCGCCAGCAGGATAGGCAGGGGCATAAATGAGCAGTTCTTC | CASRIGRGINEQFF
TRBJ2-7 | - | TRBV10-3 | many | TGTGCCATCAGTGATGTGAAGACCTACGAGCAGTACTTC | CAISDVKTYEQYF
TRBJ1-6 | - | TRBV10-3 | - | TGTGCCATCAGTGAGGGGGGCGCAATCTATAATTCACCCCTCCACTTT | CAISEGGAIYNSPLHF
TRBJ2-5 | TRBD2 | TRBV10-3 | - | TGTGCCATCAGTGAGGGTAGCGGGGGCGAGACCCAGTACTTC | CAISEGSGGETQYF
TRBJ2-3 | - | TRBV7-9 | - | TGTGCCAGCAGCTTGGGCGAGTTTGTACTAGGTAGTACAGATACGCAGTATTTT | CASSLGEFVLGSTDTQYF
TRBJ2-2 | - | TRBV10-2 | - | TGCGCCAGCAGTGAGTTTCCGGGTGGGCCCGGGGAGCTGTTTTTT | CASSEFPGGPGELFF
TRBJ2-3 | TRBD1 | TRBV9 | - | TGTGCCAGCAGCGTGATACAGGGGGCAAGGGATACGCAGTATTTT | CASSVIQGARDTQYF
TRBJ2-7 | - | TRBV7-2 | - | TGTGCCAGCAGCTTAAGCAGGGAATACGAGCAGTACTTC | CASSLSREYEQYF